The T cell receptor (beta chain) under discussion was sequenced for a study of high-grade serous ovarian cancer treatment subgroups. As for the study in general: Samples averaged around 14,000 reads and 7,000 or so unique TCR beta rearrangements.

Overall study findings and caveats: The analyses considered CDR3 and ignored CDR1 and CDR2.

As concerns this clone: Its target is not known.

Method: immunoSEQ multiplex PCR; TCRdb's copy keeps in-frame clones and lacks some. The sample consists of 11,000 or so clones, around four fifths of them appearing once. The tumor samples were collected prior to definitive surgery or chemotherapy. CDR3 size: 14 residues. Germline V gene sequence: CDR1 SGHRS, CDR2 YFSETQ. V trimming: 3 bases; J trimming: 2 bases; junction bases outside the gene matches: 3. The gene calls are TRBV5-1 and TRBJ2-5; 8 bases agree with TRBD1. The sequenced sample was tumor tissue. The sequence derives from a human donor with high-grade serous ovarian cancer. The CDR3 sequence: CASSSYRGQETQYF. Here the CDR3 DNA reads TGCGCCAGCAGCTCTTACAGGGGGCAAGAGACCCAGTACTTC.